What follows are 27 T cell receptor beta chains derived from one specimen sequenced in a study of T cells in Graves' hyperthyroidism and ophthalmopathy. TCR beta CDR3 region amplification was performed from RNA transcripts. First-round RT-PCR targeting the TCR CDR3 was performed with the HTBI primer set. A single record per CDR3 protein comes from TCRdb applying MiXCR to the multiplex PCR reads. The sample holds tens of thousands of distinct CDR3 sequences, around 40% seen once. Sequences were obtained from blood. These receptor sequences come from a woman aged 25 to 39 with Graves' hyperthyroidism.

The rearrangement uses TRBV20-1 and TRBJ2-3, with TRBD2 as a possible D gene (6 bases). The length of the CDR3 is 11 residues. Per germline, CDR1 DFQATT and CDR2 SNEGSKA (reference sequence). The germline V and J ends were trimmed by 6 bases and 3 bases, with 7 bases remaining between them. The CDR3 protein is CSAGGTDTQYF. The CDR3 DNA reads TGCAGTGCGGGAGGTACAGATACGCAGTATTTT.

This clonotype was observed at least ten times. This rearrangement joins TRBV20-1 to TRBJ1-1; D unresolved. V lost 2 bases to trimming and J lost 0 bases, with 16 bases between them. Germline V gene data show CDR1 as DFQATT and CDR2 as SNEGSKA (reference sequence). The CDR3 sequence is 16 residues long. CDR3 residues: CSARRLFLDMNTEAFF. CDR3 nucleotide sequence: TGCAGTGCTAGAAGGTTATTTCTAGACATGAACACTGAAGCTTTCTTT.

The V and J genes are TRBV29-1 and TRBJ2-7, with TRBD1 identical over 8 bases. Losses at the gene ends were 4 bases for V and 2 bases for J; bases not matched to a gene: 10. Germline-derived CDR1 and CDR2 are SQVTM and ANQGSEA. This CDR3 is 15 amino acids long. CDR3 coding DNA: TGCAGCGTTGTTAGAGGGGACAGGCAGACCTACGAGCAGTACTTC. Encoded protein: CSVVRGDRQTYEQYF.

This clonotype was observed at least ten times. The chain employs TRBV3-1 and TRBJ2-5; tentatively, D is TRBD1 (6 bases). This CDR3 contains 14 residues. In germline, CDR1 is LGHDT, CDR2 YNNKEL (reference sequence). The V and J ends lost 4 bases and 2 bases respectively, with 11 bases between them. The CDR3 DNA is TGTGCCAGCAGCCCCCAGGACAGACAAGAGACCCAGTACTTC. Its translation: CASSPQDRQETQYF.

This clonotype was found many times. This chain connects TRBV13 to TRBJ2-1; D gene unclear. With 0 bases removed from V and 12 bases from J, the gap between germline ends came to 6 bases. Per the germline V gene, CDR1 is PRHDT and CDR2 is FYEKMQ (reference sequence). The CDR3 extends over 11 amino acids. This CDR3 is CASSLGGMQFF. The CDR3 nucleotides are TGTGCCAGCAGCTTAGGGGGCATGCAGTTCTTC.

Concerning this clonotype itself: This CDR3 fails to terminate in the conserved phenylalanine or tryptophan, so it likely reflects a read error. As DNA, the CDR3 is TGTGCCAGTCGGGGGTACCAAGAGACCCAGTACTTA. Amino acid sequence: CASRGYQETQYL. V is TRBV2 and J is TRBJ2-5; a possible D gene is TRBD2 (6 bases). Trimming pared 9 bases from V and 0 bases from J, leaving 8 bases between. CDR1 SNHLY and CDR2 FYNNEI come from the germline V gene. The CDR3 covers 12 residues.

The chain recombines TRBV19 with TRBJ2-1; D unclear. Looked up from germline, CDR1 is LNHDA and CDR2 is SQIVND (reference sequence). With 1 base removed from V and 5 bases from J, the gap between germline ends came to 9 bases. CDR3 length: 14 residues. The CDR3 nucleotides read TGTGCCAGTAGTATAGCTGGTAGGAACAATGAGCAGTTCTTC. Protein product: CASSIAGRNNEQFF.

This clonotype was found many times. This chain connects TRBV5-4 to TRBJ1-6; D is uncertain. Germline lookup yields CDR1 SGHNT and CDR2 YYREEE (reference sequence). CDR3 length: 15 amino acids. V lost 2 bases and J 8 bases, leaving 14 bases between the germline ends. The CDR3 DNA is TGTGCCAGCAGCTTTGAATTTGGGTTCGATTCACCCCTCCACTTT. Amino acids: CASSFEFGFDSPLHF.

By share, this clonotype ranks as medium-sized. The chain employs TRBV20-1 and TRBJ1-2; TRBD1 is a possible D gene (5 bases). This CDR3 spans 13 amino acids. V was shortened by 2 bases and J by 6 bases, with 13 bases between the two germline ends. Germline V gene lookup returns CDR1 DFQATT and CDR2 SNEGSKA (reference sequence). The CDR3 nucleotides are TGCAGTGCTAGACTCCATGGGGGTGATGGCTACACCTTC. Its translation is CSARLHGGDGYTF.

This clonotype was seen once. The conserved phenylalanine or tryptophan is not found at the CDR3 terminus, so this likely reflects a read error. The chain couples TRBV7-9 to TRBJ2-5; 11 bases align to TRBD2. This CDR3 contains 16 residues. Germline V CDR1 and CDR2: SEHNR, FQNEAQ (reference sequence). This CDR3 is CANSLEVAGGRETQYL. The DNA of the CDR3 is TGTGCCAACAGCTTGGAGGTAGCGGGAGGGAGAGAGACCCAGTACCTC.

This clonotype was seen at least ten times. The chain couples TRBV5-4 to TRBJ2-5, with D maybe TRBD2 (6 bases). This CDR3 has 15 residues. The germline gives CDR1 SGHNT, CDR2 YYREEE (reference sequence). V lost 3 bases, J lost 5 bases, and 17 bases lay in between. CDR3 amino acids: CASSSRTGVGETQYF. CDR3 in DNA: TGTGCCAGCAGCTCAAGGACGGGGGTTGGGGAGACCCAGTACTTC.

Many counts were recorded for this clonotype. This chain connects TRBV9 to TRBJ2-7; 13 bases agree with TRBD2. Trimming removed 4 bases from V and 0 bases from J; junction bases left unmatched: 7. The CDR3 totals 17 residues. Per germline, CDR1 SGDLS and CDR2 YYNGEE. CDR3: CASSIHRTSGSSYEQYF. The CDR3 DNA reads TGTGCCAGCAGCATACATCGGACTAGCGGGAGCTCCTACGAGCAGTACTTC.

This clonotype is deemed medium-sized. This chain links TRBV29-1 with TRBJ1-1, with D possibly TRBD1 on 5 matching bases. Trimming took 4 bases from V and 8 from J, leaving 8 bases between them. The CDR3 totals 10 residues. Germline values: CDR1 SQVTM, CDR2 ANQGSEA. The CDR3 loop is CSVGWGEAFF. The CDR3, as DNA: TGCAGCGTTGGGTGGGGGGAAGCTTTCTTT.

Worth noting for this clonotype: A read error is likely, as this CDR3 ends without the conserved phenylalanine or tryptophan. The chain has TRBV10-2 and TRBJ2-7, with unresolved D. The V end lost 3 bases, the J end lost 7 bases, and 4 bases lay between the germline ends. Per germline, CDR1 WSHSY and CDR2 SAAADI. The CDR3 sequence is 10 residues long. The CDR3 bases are TGCGCCAGCAGTGATTCGGAGCAGTACTAC. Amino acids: CASSDSEQYY.

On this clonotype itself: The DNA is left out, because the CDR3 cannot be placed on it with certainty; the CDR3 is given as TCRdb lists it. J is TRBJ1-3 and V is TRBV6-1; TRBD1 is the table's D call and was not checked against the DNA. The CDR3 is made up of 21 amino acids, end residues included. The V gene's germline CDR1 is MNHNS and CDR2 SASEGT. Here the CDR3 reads CASSVTLQANEAFFGQGTIYF.

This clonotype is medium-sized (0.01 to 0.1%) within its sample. The CDR3: CASSSLGNQPQHF. As DNA, the CDR3 is TGTGCCAGCAGCTCACTGGGCAATCAGCCCCAGCATTTT. The chain links TRBV7-9 to TRBJ1-5; unclear D gene. Trimming took off 4 bases at V and 2 bases at J, with 6 bases between the two ends. Germline CDR1 and CDR2: SEHNR and FQNEAQ (reference sequence). This CDR3 comprises 13 residues. Full variable domain (missing parts from reference TRBV7-9 and TRBJ1-5): DTGVSQNPRHKITKRGQNVTFRCDPISEHNRLYWYRQTLGQGPEFLTYFQNEAQLEKSRLLSDRFSAERPKGSFSTLEIQRTEQGDSAMYLCASSSLGNQPQHFGDGTRLSIL.

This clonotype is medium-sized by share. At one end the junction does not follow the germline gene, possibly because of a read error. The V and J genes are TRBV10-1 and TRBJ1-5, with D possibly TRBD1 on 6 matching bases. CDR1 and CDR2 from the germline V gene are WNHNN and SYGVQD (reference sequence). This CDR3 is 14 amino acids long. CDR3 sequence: CASSEGQTNQPQHF. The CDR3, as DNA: TGCGCCAGCAGTGAGGGACAGACGAATCAGCCCCAGCACTTT.

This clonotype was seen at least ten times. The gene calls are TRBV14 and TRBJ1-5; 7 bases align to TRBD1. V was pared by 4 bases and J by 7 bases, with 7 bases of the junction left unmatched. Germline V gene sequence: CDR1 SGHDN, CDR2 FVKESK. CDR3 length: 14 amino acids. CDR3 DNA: TGTGCCAGCAGCCTACAGGGGATTGGGCAGCCCCAGCATTTT. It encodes CASSLQGIGQPQHF. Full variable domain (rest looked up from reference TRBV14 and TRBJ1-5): EAGVTQFPSHSVIEKGQTVTLRCDPISGHDNLYWYRRVMGKEIKFLLHFVKESKQDESGMPNNRFLAERTGGTYSTLKVQPAELEDSGVYFCASSLQGIGQPQHFGDGTRLSIL.

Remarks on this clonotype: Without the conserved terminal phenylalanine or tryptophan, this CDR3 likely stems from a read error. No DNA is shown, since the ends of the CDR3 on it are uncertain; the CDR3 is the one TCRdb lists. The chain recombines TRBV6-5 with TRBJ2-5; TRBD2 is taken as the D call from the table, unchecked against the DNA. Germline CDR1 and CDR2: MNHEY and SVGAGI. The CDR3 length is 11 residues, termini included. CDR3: CASSRLKGRLT.

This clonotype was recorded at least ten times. The CDR3, as DNA: TGTGCCAGCAGTGAACTAGTTGACTATGGCTACACCTTC. Translation: CASSELVDYGYTF. The chain uses TRBV6-1 and TRBJ1-2; no firm D call. The ends were cut back, 2 bases at V and 3 bases at J, with 7 bases in the middle. Germline V CDR1 and CDR2: MNHNS, SASEGT. There are 13 residues in the CDR3.

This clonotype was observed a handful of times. The CDR3 loop reads CASTDLDYSPLHF. The CDR3 coding sequence is TGTGCCAGTACTGATCTCGACTATTCACCCCTCCACTTT. The chain links TRBV19 to TRBJ1-6; D remains ambiguous. The CDR3 consists of 13 residues. Germline-derived CDR1 and CDR2 are LNHDA and SQIVND (reference sequence). V was cut by 7 bases and J by 8 bases, with 12 bases left in between.

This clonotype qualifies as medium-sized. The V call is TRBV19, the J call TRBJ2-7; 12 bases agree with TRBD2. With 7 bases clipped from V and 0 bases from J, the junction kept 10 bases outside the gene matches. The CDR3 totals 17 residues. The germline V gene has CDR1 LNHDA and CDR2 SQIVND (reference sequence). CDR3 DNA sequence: TGTGCCAGTACCATCGGACTAGCGGGGACTAGCTCCTACGAGCAGTACTTC. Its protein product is CASTIGLAGTSSYEQYF.

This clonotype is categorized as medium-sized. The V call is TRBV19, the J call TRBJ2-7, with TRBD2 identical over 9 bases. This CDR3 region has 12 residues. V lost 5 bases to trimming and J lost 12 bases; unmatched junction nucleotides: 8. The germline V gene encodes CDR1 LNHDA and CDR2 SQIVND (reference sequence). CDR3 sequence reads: CASSELGGLAYF. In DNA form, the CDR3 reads TGTGCCAGTAGTGAGCTTGGGGGACTAGCGTACTTC.

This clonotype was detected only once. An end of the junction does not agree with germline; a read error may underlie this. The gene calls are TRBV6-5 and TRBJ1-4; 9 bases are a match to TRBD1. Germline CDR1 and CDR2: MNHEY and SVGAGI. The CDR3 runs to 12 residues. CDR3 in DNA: TGTGCCAGCAGAGGTGACAGGGGGAAACCGTTTTTT. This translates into CASRGDRGKPFF.

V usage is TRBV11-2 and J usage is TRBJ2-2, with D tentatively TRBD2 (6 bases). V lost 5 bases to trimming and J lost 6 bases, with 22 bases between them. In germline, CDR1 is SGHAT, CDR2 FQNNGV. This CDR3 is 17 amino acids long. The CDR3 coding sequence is TGTGCCAGCAGCGTAGGGAGGAGGAAGAACCCAGCCGGGGAGCTGTTTTTT. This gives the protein CASSVGRRKNPAGELFF.

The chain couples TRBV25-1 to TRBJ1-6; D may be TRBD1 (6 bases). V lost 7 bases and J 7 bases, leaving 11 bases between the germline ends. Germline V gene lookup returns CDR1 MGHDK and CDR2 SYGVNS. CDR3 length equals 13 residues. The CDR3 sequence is CASTGEGNSPLHF. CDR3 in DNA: TGTGCCAGCACAGGGGAAGGGAATTCACCCCTCCACTTT.

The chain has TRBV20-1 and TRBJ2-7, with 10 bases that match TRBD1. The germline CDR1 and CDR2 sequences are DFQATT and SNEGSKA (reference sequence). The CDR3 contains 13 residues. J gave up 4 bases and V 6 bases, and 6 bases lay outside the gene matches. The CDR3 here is CSALGQGGYEQYF. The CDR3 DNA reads TGCAGTGCCCTAGGACAGGGGGGGTACGAGCAGTACTTC.